The clone carrying this T cell receptor beta chain showed up just a few times. Sequencing was performed with immunoSEQ multiplex PCR; in TCRdb, only in-frame clones are kept and a portion is missing. The sample comprises about 5,000 clones, about 30% of which are singletons, and 22% rests with the top ten. The data originate from a study of sequential checkpoint blockade in melanoma. Study details: Under 95 pretreatment tumor DNA samples were TCRβ immunosequenced.

Regarding treatment: randomized to nivolumab then ipilimumab (arm A) or the reverse (arm B). This clonotype was sampled from a human donor with melanoma. The sequencing used tumor tissue (inferred from file names), collected from a patient given nivolumab and ipilimumab in sequence.

The DNA of the CDR3 is TGTGCCAGCAGTGCCCCGGGACTAGCGGGTTTCAATGAGCAGTTCTTC. This translates into CASSAPGLAGFNEQFF. The chain employs TRBV6-8 and TRBJ2-1, with 12 bases aligning to TRBD2. Germline CDR1 MNHGY, CDR2 SAAAGT. This CDR3 has 16 amino acids. After removal of 5 bases from V and 6 bases from J, the junction contained 8 bases not matched to a gene.